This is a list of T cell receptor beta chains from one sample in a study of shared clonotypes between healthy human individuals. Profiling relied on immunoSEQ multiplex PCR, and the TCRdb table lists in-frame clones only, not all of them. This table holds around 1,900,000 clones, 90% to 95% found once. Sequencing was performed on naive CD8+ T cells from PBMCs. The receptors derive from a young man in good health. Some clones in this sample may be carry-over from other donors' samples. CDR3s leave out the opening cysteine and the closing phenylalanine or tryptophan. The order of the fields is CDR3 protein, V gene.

cdr3_aa: ASSLGAGATGELF
v_call: TRBV14

cdr3_aa: ASSPGDHSYNEQF
v_call: TRBV28

cdr3_aa: ASSVNSGTQY
v_call: TRBV9

cdr3_aa: ASSQQTGKSNQPQH
v_call: TRBV4-1

cdr3_aa: ASSAGHAYEQY
v_call: TRBV9

cdr3_aa: ATSITSGPDYEQY
v_call: TRBV15

cdr3_aa: ASSDGTGVGNYEQY
v_call: TRBV2

cdr3_aa: ASRDVWTDSYEQY
v_call: TRBV28

cdr3_aa: ASSSRTGSGNTIY
v_call: TRBV7-9

cdr3_aa: ASSETSGRWNEQF
v_call: TRBV19

cdr3_aa: ASSLALDLAGTSSYNEQF
v_call: TRBV7-8

cdr3_aa: ASSLFMRAGELF
v_call: TRBV27

cdr3_aa: ASSLGQGYGYT
v_call: TRBV28

cdr3_aa: AISDGVREEGYT
v_call: TRBV10-3

cdr3_aa: AWADSSNQPQH
v_call: TRBV30

cdr3_aa: ASSYHSEQY
v_call: TRBV6-5

cdr3_aa: ASSPPPGGDEQF
v_call: TRBV4-1

cdr3_aa: ASSSSYEQY
v_call: TRBV5-1

cdr3_aa: ASDLRAGPQY
v_call: TRBV28

cdr3_aa: ASSQDVRPNTGELF
v_call: TRBV4-1

cdr3_aa: ASSQRQYQLYGYT
v_call: TRBV18

cdr3_aa: ASSQGSRDF
v_call: TRBV6-1

cdr3_aa: ASSEVQARNGELF
v_call: TRBV2

cdr3_aa: ASSLVRGTDTQY
v_call: TRBV7-9

cdr3_aa: SGDRGYT
v_call: TRBV29-1

cdr3_aa: ASSLSRGRNEAF
v_call: TRBV5-6

cdr3_aa: AISELEGSNEKLF
v_call: TRBV10-3